One TCR beta chain is described in this entry. Its antigen is unidentified. Germline and junction disagree at one end, which may indicate a read error. This specimen comes from a study of T cells after yellow fever vaccination. TCRdb re-called the 5' RACE reads with MiXCR, one entry per CDR3 protein. The sample holds about 330,000 distinct CDR3 sequences, roughly 6.8% seen once. Germline lookup yields CDR1 DFQATT and CDR2 SNEGSKA (reference sequence). CDR3 length: 16 residues. Study results and caveats: Post-booster repertoires contained most primary-vaccination clones again (about 96% CD4, over 70% CD8). A minor fraction of clonotypes spanned both CD4 and CD8 compartments. The secondary response was weaker but peaked faster, day 5 versus 15.

This sequence originates from a man aged 18 to 29 who received the YFV17D yellow fever vaccine. This chain connects TRBV20-1 to TRBJ2-1, with D possibly being TRBD1 or TRBD2 (6 bases each). The source material was PBMCs, sampled roughly 46 days after the first yellow fever vaccination. The CDR3 sequence: CCATPTGAPSYNEQFF. CDR3 DNA: TGCTGTGCTACCCCTACGGGGGCCCCCTCCTACAATGAGCAGTTCTTC.